This TCR beta chain was sequenced for a study of CD8 T cells in Susac syndrome. Whole-study context: Among the sequenced Susac syndrome patients, six had active disease while under ten were in remission. Regarding the study as a whole: A relatively small number of individuals underwent TCR sequencing and HLA analysis.

When the RNA was reverse transcribed, random hexamers were used with an input of roughly 0.45 to 1 ug. TCRdb fed the immunoSEQ multiplex PCR reads into MiXCR, producing one record per CDR3 protein. The sample has under 300,000 distinct CDR3 sequences; less than 96% are singletons. CDR1 is ENHRY and CDR2 is SYGVKD in the germline V gene. The CDR3 totals 15 residues. With V trimmed by 4 bases and J by 9 bases, 9 bases remained unmatched. CD8+ and CD4+ T cells from blood underwent TCR beta sequencing, which was carried out in a high-throughput format. FACS was used to enrich TEMRA cells, whereas the CD8+ and CD4+ T cells were obtained by negative isolation. Comment on this clonotype: Its antigen is as yet unknown.

Source material: CD4+ T cells from PBMCs. J is TRBJ2-1 and V is TRBV10-3; 10 nucleotides align to TRBD2. The receptor was derived from a human donor with Susac syndrome. The CDR3 bases are TGTGCCATCAGTGGAGCGGGAGGGCCGTCTGGTGAGCAGTTCTTC. It translates to CAISGAGGPSGEQFF.